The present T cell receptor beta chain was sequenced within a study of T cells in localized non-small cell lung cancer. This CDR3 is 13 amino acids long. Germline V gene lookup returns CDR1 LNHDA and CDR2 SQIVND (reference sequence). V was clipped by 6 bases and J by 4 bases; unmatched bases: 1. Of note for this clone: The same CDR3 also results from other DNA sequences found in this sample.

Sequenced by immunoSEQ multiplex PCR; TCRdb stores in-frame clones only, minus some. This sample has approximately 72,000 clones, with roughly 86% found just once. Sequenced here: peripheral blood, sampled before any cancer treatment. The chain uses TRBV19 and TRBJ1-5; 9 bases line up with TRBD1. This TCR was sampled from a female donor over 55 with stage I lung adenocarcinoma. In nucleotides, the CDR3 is TGTGCCAGTAGGGACAGGGGAAATCAGCCCCAGCATTTT. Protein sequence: CASRDRGNQPQHF.